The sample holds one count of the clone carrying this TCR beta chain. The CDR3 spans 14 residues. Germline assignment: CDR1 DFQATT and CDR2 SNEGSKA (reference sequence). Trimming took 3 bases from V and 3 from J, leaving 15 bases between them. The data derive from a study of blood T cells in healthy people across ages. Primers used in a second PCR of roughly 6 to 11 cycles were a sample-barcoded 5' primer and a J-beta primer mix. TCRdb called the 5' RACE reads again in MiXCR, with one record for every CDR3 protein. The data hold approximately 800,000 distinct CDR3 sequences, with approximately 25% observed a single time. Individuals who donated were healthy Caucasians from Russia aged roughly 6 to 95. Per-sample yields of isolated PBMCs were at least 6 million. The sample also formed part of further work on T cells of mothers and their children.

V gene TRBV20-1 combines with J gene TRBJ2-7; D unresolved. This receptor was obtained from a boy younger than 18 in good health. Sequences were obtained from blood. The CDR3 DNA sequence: TGCAGTGCTAGGGGCGCAGGTGATTACTACGAGCAGTACTTC. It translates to CSARGAGDYYEQYF.